What follows are 11 T cell receptor beta chains derived from one specimen sequenced in a study of identical twins. TCRdb processed the 5' RACE reads anew with MiXCR; each CDR3 protein has one entry. The sample lists some 300,000 distinct CDR3 sequences; approximately 13% were seen once. These sequences were also reported in another study, on yellow fever vaccine responses in identical twins.

The sample comprised CD8+ T cells sorted from blood. The receptors derive from a woman aged 18-30 years in good health.

Only one count was recorded for this clonotype. The gene calls are TRBV28 and TRBJ2-3, with a possible D match to TRBD2 (6 bases). Between the trimmed V and J ends, which lost 3 bases and 6 bases, there was a span of 10 bases. The CDR3 runs to 13 residues. Germline-derived CDR1 and CDR2 are MDHEN and SYDVKM. DNA for the CDR3: TGTGCCAGCAGTTTGGAGGGATGGGATACGCAGTATTTT. Translating gives CASSLEGWDTQYF.

This clonotype was observed at least ten times. The CDR3 DNA reads as TGTGCCAGCAGTCTAACAGGGGACTACGAGCAGTACTTC. Translated: CASSLTGDYEQYF. This rearrangement joins TRBV6-1 to TRBJ2-7, with TRBD1 identical over 7 bases. The germline CDR1 and CDR2 sequences are MNHNS and SASEGT. This CDR3 region has 13 residues. The V segment lost 5 bases and the J segment 3 bases; nucleotides outside the gene matches: 4.

The V and J genes are TRBV5-1 and TRBJ2-7; D gene ambiguous. Germline CDR1 SGHRS, CDR2 YFSETQ. This CDR3 region has 15 residues. Trimming took 2 bases from V and 2 from J, leaving 14 bases between them. Written as DNA, the CDR3 is TGCGCCAGCAGCTTTTTTGCAGATTCTACCTACGAGCAGTACTTC. Translation: CASSFFADSTYEQYF.

The gene calls are TRBV11-2 and TRBJ2-1; 13 bases fit TRBD2. Germline V CDR1 and CDR2: SGHAT, FQNNGV. The CDR3 is made up of 21 amino acids. V trimming: 3 bases; J trimming: 0 bases; junction bases outside the gene matches: 14. In DNA form, the CDR3 reads TGTGCCAGCAGCTTTATCGGCCGGGGACTAGCGGGATTCTTCTCCTACAATGAGCAGTTCTTC. The encoded protein is CASSFIGRGLAGFFSYNEQFF.

This clonotype came up a few times. This chain uses TRBV2 with TRBJ2-4; D not resolved. The V and J ends lost 7 bases and 3 bases respectively, with 16 bases between them. CDR1 and CDR2 (germline): SNHLY, FYNNEI. This CDR3 region has 15 residues. The CDR3 reads CASTDSSFSKNIQYF. The CDR3 region has the DNA TGTGCCAGCACTGACTCGTCCTTTAGCAAAAACATTCAGTACTTC.

The chain is built from TRBV7-9 and TRBJ2-1, with 8 nucleotides matching TRBD2. The J segment lost 10 bases and the V segment lost 5 bases, leaving 13 bases of the junction unmatched. The CDR3 loop spans 15 amino acids. Germline V lookup: CDR1 SEHNR, CDR2 FQNEAQ (reference sequence). The CDR3 spells CASSPTSGNTLEQFF. The CDR3 DNA sequence: TGTGCCAGCAGCCCTACTAGCGGTAACACACTGGAGCAGTTCTTC.

The V and J genes are TRBV20-1 and TRBJ2-7; TRBD2 aligns across 13 bases. Germline loops: CDR1 DFQATT, CDR2 SNEGSKA (reference sequence). This CDR3 has 17 amino acids. The junction had 8 bases not matched to a gene; V was cut back by 3 bases and J by 0 bases. The CDR3 sequence is CSASRRGLAGSSYEQYF. The CDR3 bases are TGCAGTGCTAGTCGAAGGGGACTAGCGGGAAGCTCCTACGAGCAGTACTTC.

This clonotype was seen a few times. The chain has TRBV12-3 or TRBV12-4 and TRBJ2-1, with TRBD2 matching over 11 bases. The CDR3 extends over 12 amino acids. V gave up 6 bases and J gave up 13 bases; unmatched junction bases: 5. For the CDR3, the DNA is TGTGCCAGCAGGATCGGACTAGCGGGTCAGTTCTTC. Amino acids: CASRIGLAGQFF.

This clonotype was seen at least ten times. V and J are TRBV24-1 and TRBJ2-3; 7 bases align to TRBD2. The CDR3 length is 19 residues. The germline gives CDR1 KGHDR, CDR2 SFDVKD. V lost 0 bases and J lost 2; bases outside the gene matches: 13. The CDR3 nucleotides are TGTGCCACCAGTGATTTGTCGTCCCCAGCGGGGCCCAACACAGATACGCAGTATTTT. Its protein product is CATSDLSSPAGPNTDTQYF.

This clonotype was counted between two and nine times. V is TRBV12-3 or TRBV12-4 and J is TRBJ1-5, with D possibly TRBD1 on 6 matching bases. Trimming left V 1 base short and J 5 bases short, with 9 bases between. The CDR3 runs 14 residues. The CDR3 bases are TGTGCCAGCAGTTTAGGGGGGCCGCATCAGCCCCAGCATTTT. Protein: CASSLGGPHQPQHF.

This clonotype was seen many times. This chain links TRBV4-1 with TRBJ2-5, with D possibly being TRBD2 (5 bases). The V end was cut by 0 bases, the J end by 4 bases, with 18 bases between. The CDR3 is made up of 17 amino acids. Looked up from germline, CDR1 is MGHRA and CDR2 is YSYEKL. The CDR3 here is CASSQDGEGSFGETQYF. In DNA form, the CDR3 reads TGCGCCAGCAGCCAAGATGGCGAGGGCTCATTCGGAGAGACCCAGTACTTC.